This TCR beta chain was identified during a study of graft-versus-host responses after intestinal transplantation. This clone was recorded only once. Its target is unknown. V was clipped by 6 bases and J by 5 bases, with 9 bases between them. Germline V gene data show CDR1 as MNHEY and CDR2 as SMNVEV (reference sequence). The CDR3 runs 12 residues. Regarding the study as a whole: Marrow from the recipient contained GvH clones, some of which had appeared first in ileum or blood. High graft-versus-host to host-versus-graft clonal ratios were seen in allografts of patients with graft-donor T cell macrochimerism. Researchers found peak circulating GvH clone levels linked to early post-transplant HvG declines.

Sequencing used immunoSEQ multiplex PCR; TCRdb keeps in-frame clones, though not all of them. The profile shows about 97,000 clones, around 91% of them singletons. The origin of this receptor is a human donor who was the organ donor for an intestinal transplant. V usage is TRBV27 and J usage is TRBJ2-3; D uncertain. The source was unstimulated CD4+ T cells sorted from spleen or lymph node cells, collected before transplant. Written as DNA, the CDR3 is TGTGCCAGCAGAACTCCTTTAGATACGCAGTATTTT. Its protein product is CASRTPLDTQYF.